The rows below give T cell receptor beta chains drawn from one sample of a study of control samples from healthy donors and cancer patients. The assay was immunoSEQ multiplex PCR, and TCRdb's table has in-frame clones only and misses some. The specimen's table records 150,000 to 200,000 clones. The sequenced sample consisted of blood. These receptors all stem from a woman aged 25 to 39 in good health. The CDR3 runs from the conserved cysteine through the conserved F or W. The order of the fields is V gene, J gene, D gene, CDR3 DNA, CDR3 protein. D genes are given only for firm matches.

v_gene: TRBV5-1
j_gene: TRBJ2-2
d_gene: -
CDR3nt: TGCGCCAGCAGCTTACGACATGGGGGGAACACCGGGGAGCTGTTTTTT
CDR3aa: CASSLRHGGNTGELFF

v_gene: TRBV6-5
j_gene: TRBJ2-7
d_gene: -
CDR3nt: TGTGCCAGCAGTTTTTCAGGGCCTGGAATTACCTACGAGCAGTACTTC
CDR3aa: CASSFSGPGITYEQYF

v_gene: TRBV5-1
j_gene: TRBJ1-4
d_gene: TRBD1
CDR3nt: TGCGCCAGCAGAGGGGACAGGCCTAATGAAAAACTGTTTTTT
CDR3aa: CASRGDRPNEKLFF

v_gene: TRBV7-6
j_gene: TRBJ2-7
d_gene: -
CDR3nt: TGTGCCAGCAGCCAGCAGGGAAAGGGCCCCTACGAGCAGTACTTC
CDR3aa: CASSQQGKGPYEQYF

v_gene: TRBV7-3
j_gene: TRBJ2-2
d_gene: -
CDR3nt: TGTGCCAGCAGCTTACCCTTCACCGGGGAGCTGTTTTTT
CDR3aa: CASSLPFTGELFF

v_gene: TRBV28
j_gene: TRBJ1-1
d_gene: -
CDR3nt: TGTGCCATTTTATCTGGGGGTACTGAAGCTTTCTTT
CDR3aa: CAILSGGTEAFF

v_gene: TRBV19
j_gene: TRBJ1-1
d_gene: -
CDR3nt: TGTGCCAGTAGTATGGGGTGGTCCCGGGGTACTGAAGCTTTCTTT
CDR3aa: CASSMGWSRGTEAFF

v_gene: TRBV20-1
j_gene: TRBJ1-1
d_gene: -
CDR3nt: TGCAGTGCTAGGGAGCATGAGGAGGCTTTCTTT
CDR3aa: CSAREHEEAFF

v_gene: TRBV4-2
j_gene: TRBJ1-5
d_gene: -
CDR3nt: TGTGCCAGCAGCCAAAGCGCTCCGTATCAGCCCCAGCATTTT
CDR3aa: CASSQSAPYQPQHF

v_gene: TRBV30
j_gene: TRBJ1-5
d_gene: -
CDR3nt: TGTGCCTGGACAACGGGCAATCAGCCCCAGCATTTT
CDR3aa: CAWTTGNQPQHF

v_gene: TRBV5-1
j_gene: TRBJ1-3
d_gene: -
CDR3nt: TGCGCCAGCAGCTTGGGCGCGGGGTCAGGAAACACCATATATTTT
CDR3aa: CASSLGAGSGNTIYF

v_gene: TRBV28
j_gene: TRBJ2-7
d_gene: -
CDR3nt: TGTGCCAGCACTCACCGGGACCGAGCCTACGAGCAGTACTTC
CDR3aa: CASTHRDRAYEQYF

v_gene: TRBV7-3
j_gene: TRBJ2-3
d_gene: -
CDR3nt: TGTGCCAGCAGCACCAGCCCAGTCAATACGCAGTATTTT
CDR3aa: CASSTSPVNTQYF

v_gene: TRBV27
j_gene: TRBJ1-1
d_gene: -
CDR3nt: TGTGCCAGCAGTTTTAGGGGGGTTCATAATGAAGCTTTCTTT
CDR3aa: CASSFRGVHNEAFF

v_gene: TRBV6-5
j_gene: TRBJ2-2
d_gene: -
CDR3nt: TGTGCCAGCCTAAACAGGGTGGGGAAGACCGGGGAGCTGTTTTTT
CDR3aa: CASLNRVGKTGELFF

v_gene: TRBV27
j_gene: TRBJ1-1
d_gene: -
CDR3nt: TGTGCCAGCAGTTCCCGAGAGAACACTGAAGCTTTCTTT
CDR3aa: CASSSRENTEAFF

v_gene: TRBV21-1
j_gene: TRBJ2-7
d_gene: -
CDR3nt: TGTGCCAGCAGCAAAGAGTCCGACTCCTACGAGCAGTACTTC
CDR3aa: CASSKESDSYEQYF

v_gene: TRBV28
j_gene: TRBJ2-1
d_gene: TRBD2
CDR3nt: TGTGCCAGCAGTTTAATTATACTAGCGGGGTCCTACAATGAGCAGTTCTTC
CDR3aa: CASSLIILAGSYNEQFF

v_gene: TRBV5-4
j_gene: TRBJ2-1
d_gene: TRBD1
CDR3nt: TGTGCCAGCAGCGGGACAGGGTTCGATGAGCAGTTCTTC
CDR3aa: CASSGTGFDEQFF

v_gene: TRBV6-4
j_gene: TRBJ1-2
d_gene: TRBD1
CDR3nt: TGTGCCAGCCCCAATAGACAGGGATGGCGTGGCTACACCTTC
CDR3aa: CASPNRQGWRGYTF

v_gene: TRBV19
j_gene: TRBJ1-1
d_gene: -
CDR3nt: TGTGCCAGTAGTACGACGCAGGTTATGAACACTGAAGCTTTCTTT
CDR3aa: CASSTTQVMNTEAFF

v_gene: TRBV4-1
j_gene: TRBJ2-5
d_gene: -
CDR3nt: TGCGCCAGCAGCCAAGTCGGGGCCCAAGAGACCCAGTACTTC
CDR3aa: CASSQVGAQETQYF

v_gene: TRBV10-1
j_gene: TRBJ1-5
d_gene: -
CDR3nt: TGCGCCAGCAGTGAGTCGACTCCTCAACCGGGGAAGCCCCAGCATTTT
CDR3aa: CASSESTPQPGKPQHF

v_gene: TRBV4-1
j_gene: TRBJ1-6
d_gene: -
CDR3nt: TGCGCCAGCAGCCAAGCGGGGCAGGCCCATAATTCACCCCTCCACTTT
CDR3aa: CASSQAGQAHNSPLHF